These 29 T cell receptor beta chains came from one sample sequenced in a study of post-analysis software for immune sequencing data. Libraries were made from TCR beta cDNA, and they carried unique molecular identifiers. One entry per CDR3 protein results from TCRdb running MiXCR on the PCR reads. The table records around 500,000 distinct CDR3 sequences, 34% of them present only once. Study-level points and caveats: TRBV segments more frequent in patients than in controls numbered roughly 5 and included TRBV5-6, TRBV5-1 and TRBV20-1.

Antigen specificity for these receptors is unknown. Material: blood. The receptors originated from a girl between 2 and 17 years old with multiple sclerosis.

The chain has TRBV20-1 and TRBJ1-5; perhaps TRBD1 as D (5 bases). Germline V gene data show CDR1 as DFQATT and CDR2 as SNEGSKA (reference sequence). Trimming left V 1 base short and J 3 bases short, with 10 bases between. The CDR3 covers 14 residues. In DNA, the CDR3 is TGCAGTGCTAGAGTCAGGGTAATCAATCAGCCCCAGCATTTT. It encodes CSARVRVINQPQHF.

This clonotype was picked up a small number of times. This rearrangement joins TRBV28 to TRBJ2-1; D remains unclear. Germline CDR1 is MDHEN and CDR2 is SYDVKM. The CDR3 runs to 17 residues. V dropped 2 bases and J dropped 4 bases, with 18 bases sitting between them. The CDR3 protein is CASSLGLPKGKYNEQFF. As DNA, the CDR3 is TGTGCCAGCAGTTTAGGTTTGCCGAAGGGAAAATACAATGAGCAGTTCTTC.

This clonotype appeared a few times. The chain employs TRBV12-3 or TRBV12-4 and TRBJ2-3, with D perhaps TRBD1 or TRBD2 (5 bases each). Trimming pared 5 bases from V and 0 bases from J, leaving 18 bases between. This CDR3 is built from 17 residues. CDR3: CASSAEGSATSTDTQYF. The CDR3 coding sequence is TGTGCCAGCAGTGCCGAGGGGTCGGCGACTAGCACAGATACGCAGTATTTT.

This sequence joins TRBV25-1 and TRBJ1-1; TRBD1 matches 7 bases. Losses at the gene ends were 3 bases for V and 0 bases for J; bases not matched to a gene: 13. The length of the CDR3 is 18 residues. Germline V lookup: CDR1 MGHDK, CDR2 SYGVNS. The CDR3, as DNA: TGTGCCAGCAGTGACCAAGGGGGCGGAATCGTCATGAACACTGAAGCTTTCTTT. Amino acids: CASSDQGGGIVMNTEAFF.

The chain uses TRBV3-1 and TRBJ2-1; TRBD2 matches 12 bases. In germline, CDR1 is LGHDT, CDR2 YNNKEL (reference sequence). CDR3 size: 16 residues. The V segment lost 1 base and the J segment 4 bases; nucleotides outside the gene matches: 2. The CDR3 reads CASSQATSGGYNEQFF. The CDR3 DNA reads TGTGCCAGCAGCCAAGCGACTAGCGGGGGTTACAATGAGCAGTTCTTC.

Details on this clonotype: Germline and junction disagree at one end, which may indicate a read error. The chain recombines TRBV6-5 with TRBJ1-1, with 8 bases identical to TRBD1. The CDR3 has 14 residues. CDR1 is MNHEY, CDR2 SVGAGI, per germline. The CDR3 spells CTSLPGGAYTEAFF. The CDR3 coding sequence is TGTACCAGCCTCCCAGGGGGCGCGTACACTGAAGCTTTCTTT.

This clonotype has more than one count but fewer than ten. This rearrangement joins TRBV13 to TRBJ2-1; D may correspond to TRBD1 or TRBD2 (5 bases each). CDR1 and CDR2 (germline): PRHDT, FYEKMQ (reference sequence). This CDR3 has 16 amino acids. V lost 6 bases and J lost 6, with 21 bases in between. This chain's CDR3 is CASSGNRGILINEQFF. In DNA, the CDR3 is TGTGCCAGCAGTGGTAACCGGGGCATCCTCATCAATGAGCAGTTCTTC.

In its sample, this clonotype was seen a few times. The V call is TRBV29-1, the J call TRBJ1-1; D remains unclear. The V end lost 8 bases, the J end lost 1 base, and 11 bases lay between the germline ends. CDR1 SQVTM and CDR2 ANQGSEA come from the germline V gene. The CDR3 is 12 residues long. The CDR3: CSYRAPNTEAFF. CDR3 nucleotide sequence: TGCAGCTACCGGGCCCCGAACACTGAAGCTTTCTTT.

There are a few counts of this clonotype. The rearrangement links TRBV20-1 to TRBJ2-5; TRBD2 agrees at 8 bases. The V gene's germline CDR1 is DFQATT and CDR2 SNEGSKA (reference sequence). CDR3 length: 14 residues. The V and J ends lost 1 base and 3 bases, in that order; junction bases with no gene match: 4. CDR3 nucleotide sequence: TGCAGTGCTAGAGGACTAGCGTGGGAAGAGACCCAGTACTTC. Protein sequence: CSARGLAWEETQYF.

On this clonotype: A read error may be the cause here, since a much bigger clone is one base away. The chain combines TRBV10-3 with TRBJ1-5; 9 nucleotides align to TRBD1. With 10 bases clipped from V and 4 bases from J, the junction kept 5 bases outside the gene matches. Germline CDR1 reads ENHRY; CDR2 reads SYGVKD. The CDR3 contains 13 residues. CDR3 amino acids: CATSDRGNQPQHF. CDR3 in DNA: TGTGCCACCAGCGACAGGGGGAATCAGCCCCAGCATTTT.

About this clonotype itself: Sequence at one end of the junction differs from germline and may be a read error. V and J are TRBV7-9 and TRBJ2-1; unclear D gene. Germline V gene data show CDR1 as SEHNR and CDR2 as FQNEAQ (reference sequence). The CDR3 spans 14 residues. The CDR3 protein is CASSPVSADKEQFF. CDR3 bases: TGTGCCAGCAGCCCAGTCTCCGCTGACAAAGAGCAGTTCTTC.

CDR3 coding DNA: TGTGCCAGCGGTGACAGGGTCAACTACGAGCAGTACTTC. Protein product: CASGDRVNYEQYF. The rearrangement links TRBV27 to TRBJ2-7, with 7 bases that match TRBD1. With 8 bases clipped from V and 3 bases from J, the junction kept 7 bases outside the gene matches. The CDR3 consists of 13 residues. Germline values: CDR1 MNHEY, CDR2 SMNVEV (reference sequence).

This clonotype has more than one count but fewer than ten. The chain joins TRBV12-3 or TRBV12-4 to TRBJ2-3; TRBD2 matches at 8 bases. The J segment lost 4 bases and the V segment lost 6 bases, leaving 6 bases of the junction unmatched. The CDR3 spans 14 residues. The CDR3 region is CASSETGGSDTQYF. DNA for the CDR3: TGTGCCAGCAGCGAAACGGGGGGGTCAGATACGCAGTATTTT.

This clonotype was detected only a few times. J is TRBJ2-1 and V is TRBV20-1, with TRBD2 matching over 11 bases. V was clipped by 1 base and J by 8 bases; unmatched bases: 10. The germline gives CDR1 DFQATT, CDR2 SNEGSKA (reference sequence). CDR3 length: 16 amino acids. DNA for the CDR3: TGCAGTGCTAGAGTCCTTAGCGGGGGGGCTTTGGATGAGCAGTTCTTC. Its protein product is CSARVLSGGALDEQFF.

The chain couples TRBV7-6 to TRBJ1-5; 8 bases are a match to TRBD1. Germline CDR1 is SGHVS and CDR2 is FNYEAQ. The J segment lost 10 bases and the V segment lost 4 bases, leaving 6 bases of the junction unmatched. The CDR3 contains 13 residues. CDR3 bases: TGTGCCAGCAGCTCAGGGGGCTTTGTCCCCCAGCATTTT. Residues: CASSSGGFVPQHF. Variable domain in full (rest from reference TRBV7-6 and TRBJ1-5): GAGVSQSPRYKVTKRGQDVALRCDPISGHVSLYWYRQALGQGPEFLTYFNYEAQQDKSGLPNDRFSAERPEGSISTLTIQRTEQRDSAMYRCASSSGGFVPQHFGDGTRLSIL.

This clonotype was seen just once. The V and J genes are TRBV6-1 and TRBJ1-1, with D perhaps TRBD1 (6 bases). In germline, CDR1 is MNHNS, CDR2 SASEGT. Trimming shortened V by 6 bases and J by 4 bases, and 15 bases separated the two germline ends. This CDR3 comprises 14 residues. CDR3 sequence: CASRAKGGPTEAFF. CDR3 sequence (DNA): TGTGCCAGCAGGGCCAAAGGGGGACCCACTGAAGCTTTCTTT.

This chain uses TRBV2 with TRBJ2-7, with a possible D match to TRBD1 (5 bases). V lost 5 bases and J lost 7, with 12 bases in between. The CDR3 is 12 amino acids. Germline V lookup: CDR1 SNHLY, CDR2 FYNNEI. CDR3 sequence (DNA): TGTGCCAGCAGTCTTAAGGGGCGAGAGCAGTACTTC. Translation: CASSLKGREQYF.

The chain recombines TRBV29-1 with TRBJ2-5, with 7 bases fitting TRBD1. In germline, CDR1 is SQVTM, CDR2 ANQGSEA. The CDR3 is 14 amino acids. Unmatched junction bases numbered 13, after V lost 7 bases and J lost 5 bases. The CDR3 sequence: CSAGDSSIGETQYF. The CDR3 DNA follows: TGCAGCGCTGGGGACAGCTCGATTGGGGAGACCCAGTACTTC.

This clonotype was detected only a few times. CDR3 sequence: CASSYHDSSYNEQFF. CDR3 nucleotide sequence: TGTGCCAGCAGTTACCACGACAGCTCCTACAATGAGCAGTTCTTC. The V gene is TRBV6-2 or TRBV6-3, the J gene TRBJ2-1; D might be TRBD1 (5 bases). The CDR3 is made up of 15 amino acids. Germline V lookup: CDR1 MNHEY, CDR2 SVGEGT. The V end lost 2 bases, the J end lost 0 bases, and 8 bases lay between the germline ends.

This clonotype was detected only a few times. This chain links TRBV11-2 with TRBJ2-4; 7 bases agree with TRBD2. The CDR3 contains 15 residues. In germline, CDR1 is SGHAT, CDR2 FQNNGV. V dropped 0 bases and J dropped 6; count of bases not matched to a gene: 5. Here the CDR3 DNA reads TGTGCCAGCAGCTTAGATCCGGGCGGGGGAAACATTCAGTACTTC. This encodes CASSLDPGGGNIQYF. Together with reference TRBV11-2 and TRBJ2-4, the CDR3 gives the full variable domain: EAGVAQSPRYKIIEKRQSVAFWCNPISGHATLYWYQQILGQGPKLLIQFQNNGVVDDSQLPKDRFSAERLKGVDSTLKIQPAKLEDSAVYLCASSLDPGGGNIQYFGAGTRLSVL.

This clonotype has only a few counts. The chain links TRBV6-5 to TRBJ1-5; 8 bases are a match to TRBD1. Germline V gene lookup returns CDR1 MNHEY and CDR2 SVGAGI. There are 14 residues in the CDR3. Losses at the gene ends were 6 bases for V and 6 bases for J; bases not matched to a gene: 7. This CDR3 is CASRLTGDGQPQHF. The CDR3, as DNA: TGTGCCAGCAGATTGACAGGGGACGGTCAGCCCCAGCATTTT.

This clonotype showed up just a few times. The genes are TRBV5-4 and TRBJ2-1; D ambiguous. The germline gives CDR1 SGHNT, CDR2 YYREEE (reference sequence). The germline V and J ends were trimmed by 0 bases and 8 bases, with 21 bases remaining between them. CDR3 length equals 17 residues. The DNA for the CDR3 is TGTGCCAGCAGCTTGGTATATCGGGTCAATCATCCCTATGAGCAGTTCTTC. Translated: CASSLVYRVNHPYEQFF.

There are a few counts of this clonotype. The chain employs TRBV29-1 and TRBJ2-1, with 10 bases matching TRBD2. CDR1 is SQVTM, CDR2 ANQGSEA, per germline. The J segment lost 2 bases and the V segment lost 7 bases, leaving 5 bases of the junction unmatched. This CDR3 has 14 residues. The CDR3 DNA follows: TGCAGCGCTGTAGGGACTAGCGCCTACAATGAGCAGTTCTTC. As protein: CSAVGTSAYNEQFF.

This clonotype appeared once. The rearrangement joins TRBV6-5 to TRBJ1-4; TRBD1 matches 7 bases. Trimming at V came to 5 bases and at J to 6 bases, leaving 12 bases not matched to a gene. The CDR3 is made up of 16 amino acids. Germline lookup yields CDR1 MNHEY and CDR2 SVGAGI. CDR3 loop: CASSPIFTGADEKLFF. For the CDR3, the DNA is TGTGCCAGCAGTCCAATTTTTACAGGGGCTGATGAAAAACTGTTTTTT.

The chain joins TRBV15 to TRBJ1-4, with TRBD1 matching 11 bases. V lost 4 bases and J lost 7; bases outside the gene matches: 5. This CDR3 comprises 15 residues. Germline CDR1 and CDR2: LNHNV and YYDKDF (reference sequence). The chain's CDR3 is CATSKPGQGGEKLFF. The CDR3 DNA reads TGTGCCACCAGCAAACCGGGACAGGGGGGTGAAAAACTGTTTTTT.

The J gene is TRBJ1-2, the V gene TRBV10-3, with 8 bases identical to TRBD1. Germline loops: CDR1 ENHRY, CDR2 SYGVKD. The CDR3 is 16 residues long. V lost 2 bases and J lost 1; bases outside the gene matches: 6. The CDR3 DNA is TGTGCCATCAGTGAGAGACGGGACAGGAGTAACTATGGCTACACCTTC. Translation: CAISERRDRSNYGYTF.

The genes are TRBV5-1 and TRBJ2-4; the D gene could be TRBD1 or TRBD2 (5 bases each). This CDR3 region has 16 residues. Trimming left V 4 bases short and J 6 bases short, with 20 bases between. Germline lookup yields CDR1 SGHRS and CDR2 YFSETQ. CDR3 sequence (DNA): TGCGCCAGCAGCCCTGGGACCGCCACCCAGGGAAACATTCAGTACTTC. It yields the protein CASSPGTATQGNIQYF.

This clonotype was seen more than once but under ten times. This chain links TRBV28 with TRBJ2-5; D is undetermined. The ends were cut back, 2 bases at V and 1 base at J, with 17 bases in the middle. Germline CDR1 reads MDHEN; CDR2 reads SYDVKM. CDR3 length equals 17 residues. This CDR3 reads CASSLLRRPTAQETQYF. The CDR3 coding sequence is TGTGCCAGCAGTTTACTGAGACGGCCCACTGCCCAAGAGACCCAGTACTTC.

The chain uses TRBV6-1 and TRBJ2-1; the D gene could be TRBD1 or TRBD2 (7 bases each). Germline assignment: CDR1 MNHNS and CDR2 SASEGT. Between the trimmed V and J ends, which lost 4 bases and 9 bases, there was a span of 13 bases. The CDR3 is 13 amino acids. The CDR3: CASSAQGGGEQFF. The CDR3 nucleotides read TGTGCCAGCAGTGCGCAGGGGGGGGGTGAGCAGTTCTTC.